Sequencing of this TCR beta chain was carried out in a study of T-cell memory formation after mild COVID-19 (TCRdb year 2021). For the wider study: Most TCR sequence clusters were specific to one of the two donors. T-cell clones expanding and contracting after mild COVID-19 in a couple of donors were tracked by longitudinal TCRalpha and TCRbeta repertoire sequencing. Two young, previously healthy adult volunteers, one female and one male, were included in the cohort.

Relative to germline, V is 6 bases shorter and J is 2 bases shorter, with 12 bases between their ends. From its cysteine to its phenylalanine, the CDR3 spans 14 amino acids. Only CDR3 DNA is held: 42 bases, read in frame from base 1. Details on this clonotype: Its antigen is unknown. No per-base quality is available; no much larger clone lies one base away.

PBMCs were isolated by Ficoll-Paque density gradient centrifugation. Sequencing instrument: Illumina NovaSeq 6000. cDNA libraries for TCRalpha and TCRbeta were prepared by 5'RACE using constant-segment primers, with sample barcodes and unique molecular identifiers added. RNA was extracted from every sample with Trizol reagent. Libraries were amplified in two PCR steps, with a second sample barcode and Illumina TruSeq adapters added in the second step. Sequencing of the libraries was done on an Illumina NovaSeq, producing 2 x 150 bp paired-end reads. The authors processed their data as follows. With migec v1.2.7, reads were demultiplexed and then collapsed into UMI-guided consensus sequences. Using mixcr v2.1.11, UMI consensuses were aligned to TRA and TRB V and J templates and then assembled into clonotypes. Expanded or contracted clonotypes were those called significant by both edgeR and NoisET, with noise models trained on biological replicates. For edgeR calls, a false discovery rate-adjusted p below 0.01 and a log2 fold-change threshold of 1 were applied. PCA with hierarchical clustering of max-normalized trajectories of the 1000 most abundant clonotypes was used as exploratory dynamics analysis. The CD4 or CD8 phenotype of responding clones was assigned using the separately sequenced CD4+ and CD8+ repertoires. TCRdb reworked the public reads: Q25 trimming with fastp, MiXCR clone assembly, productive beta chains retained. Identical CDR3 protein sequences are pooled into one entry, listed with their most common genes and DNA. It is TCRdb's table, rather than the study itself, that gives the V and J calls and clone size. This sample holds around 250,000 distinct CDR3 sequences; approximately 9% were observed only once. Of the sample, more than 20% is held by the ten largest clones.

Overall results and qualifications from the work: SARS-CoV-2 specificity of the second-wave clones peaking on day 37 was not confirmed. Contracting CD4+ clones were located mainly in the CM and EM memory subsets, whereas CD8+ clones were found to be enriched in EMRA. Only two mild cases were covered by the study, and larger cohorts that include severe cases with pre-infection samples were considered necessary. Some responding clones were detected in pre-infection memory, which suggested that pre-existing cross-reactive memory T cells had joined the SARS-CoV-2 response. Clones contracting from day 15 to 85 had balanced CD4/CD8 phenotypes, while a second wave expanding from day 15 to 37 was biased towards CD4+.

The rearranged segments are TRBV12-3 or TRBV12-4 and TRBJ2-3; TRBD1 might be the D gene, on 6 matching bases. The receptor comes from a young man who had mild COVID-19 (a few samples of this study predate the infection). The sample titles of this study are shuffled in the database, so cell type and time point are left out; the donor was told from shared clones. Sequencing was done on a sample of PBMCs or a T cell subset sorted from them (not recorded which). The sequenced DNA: TGTGCCAGCAGCCCCGGGGACATCACAGATACGCAGTATTTT. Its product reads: CASSPGDITDTQYF.